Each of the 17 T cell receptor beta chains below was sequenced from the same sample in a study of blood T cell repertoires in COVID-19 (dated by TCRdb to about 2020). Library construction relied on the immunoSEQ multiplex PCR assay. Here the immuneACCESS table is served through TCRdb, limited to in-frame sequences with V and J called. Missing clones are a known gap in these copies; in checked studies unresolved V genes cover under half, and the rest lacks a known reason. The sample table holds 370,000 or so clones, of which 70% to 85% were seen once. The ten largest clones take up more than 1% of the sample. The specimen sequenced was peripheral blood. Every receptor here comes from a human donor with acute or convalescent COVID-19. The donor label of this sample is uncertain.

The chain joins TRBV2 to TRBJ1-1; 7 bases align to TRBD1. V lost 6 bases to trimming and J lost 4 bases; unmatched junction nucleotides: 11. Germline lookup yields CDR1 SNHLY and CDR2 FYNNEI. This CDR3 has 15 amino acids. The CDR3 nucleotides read TGTGCCAGCAGCTACGGGACAGCAGTTAGCACTGAAGCTTTCTTT. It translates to CASSYGTAVSTEAFF.

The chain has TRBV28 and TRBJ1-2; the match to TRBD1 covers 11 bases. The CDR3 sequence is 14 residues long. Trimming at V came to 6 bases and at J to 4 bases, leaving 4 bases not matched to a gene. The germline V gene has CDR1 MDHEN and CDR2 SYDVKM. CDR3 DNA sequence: TGTGCCAGCAGCCGGGACAGGGGGACCTATGGCTACACCTTC. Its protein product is CASSRDRGTYGYTF.

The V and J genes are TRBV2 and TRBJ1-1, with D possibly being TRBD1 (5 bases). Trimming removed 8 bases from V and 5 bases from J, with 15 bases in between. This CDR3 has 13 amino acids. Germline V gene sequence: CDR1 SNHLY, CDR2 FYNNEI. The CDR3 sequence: CASERSGGTEAFF. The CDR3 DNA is TGTGCCAGCGAACGTTCGGGGGGAACTGAAGCTTTCTTT. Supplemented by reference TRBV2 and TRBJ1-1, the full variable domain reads EPEVTQTPSHQVTQMGQEVILRCVPISNHLYFYWYRQILGQKVEFLVSFYNNEISEKSEIFDDQFSVERPDGSNFTLKIRSTKLEDSAMYFCASERSGGTEAFFGQGTRLTVV.

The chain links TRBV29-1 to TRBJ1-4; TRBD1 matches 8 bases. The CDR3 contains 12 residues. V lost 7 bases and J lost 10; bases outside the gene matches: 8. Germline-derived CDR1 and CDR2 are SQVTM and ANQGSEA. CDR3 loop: CSGLTGVGKLFF. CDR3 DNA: TGCAGCGGCTTGACAGGGGTTGGAAAACTGTTTTTT.

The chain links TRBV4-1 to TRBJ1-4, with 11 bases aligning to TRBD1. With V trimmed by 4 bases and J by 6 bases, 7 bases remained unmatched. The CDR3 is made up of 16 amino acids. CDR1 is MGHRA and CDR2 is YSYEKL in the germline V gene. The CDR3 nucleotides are TGCGCCAGCAGCCGCCGGACAGGGGGCAATGATGAAAAACTGTTTTTT. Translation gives CASSRRTGGNDEKLFF.

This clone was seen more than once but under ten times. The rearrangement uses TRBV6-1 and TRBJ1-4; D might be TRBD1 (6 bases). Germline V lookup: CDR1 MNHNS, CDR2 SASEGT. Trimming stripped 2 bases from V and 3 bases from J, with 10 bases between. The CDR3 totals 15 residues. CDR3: CASSEQGHSNEKLFF. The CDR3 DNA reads TGTGCCAGCAGTGAACAGGGGCACTCTAATGAAAAACTGTTTTTT.

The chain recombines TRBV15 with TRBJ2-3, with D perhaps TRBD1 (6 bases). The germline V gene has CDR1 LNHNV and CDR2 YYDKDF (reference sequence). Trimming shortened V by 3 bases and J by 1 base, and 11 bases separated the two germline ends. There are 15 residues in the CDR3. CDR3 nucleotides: TGTGCCACCAGCAGCAGGGGTGGTGGCACAGATACGCAGTATTTT. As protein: CATSSRGGGTDTQYF. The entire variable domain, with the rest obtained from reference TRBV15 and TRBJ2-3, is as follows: DAMVIQNPRYQVTQFGKPVTLSCSQTLNHNVMYWYQQKSSQAPKLLFHYYDKDFNNEADTPDNFQSRRPNTSFCFLDIRSPGLGDTAMYLCATSSRGGGTDTQYFGPGTRLTVL.

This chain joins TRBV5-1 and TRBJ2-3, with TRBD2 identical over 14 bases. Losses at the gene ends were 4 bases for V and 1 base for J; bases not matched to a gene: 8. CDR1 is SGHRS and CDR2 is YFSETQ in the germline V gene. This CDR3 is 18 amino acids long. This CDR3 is CASSVGLAGESRTDTQYF. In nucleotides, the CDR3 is TGCGCCAGCAGCGTGGGACTAGCGGGAGAATCACGCACAGATACGCAGTATTTT.

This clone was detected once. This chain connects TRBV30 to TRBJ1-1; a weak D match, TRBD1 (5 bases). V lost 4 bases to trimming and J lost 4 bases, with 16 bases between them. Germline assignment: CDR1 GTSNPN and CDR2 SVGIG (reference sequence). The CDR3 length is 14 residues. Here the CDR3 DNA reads TGTGCCTGGAACAAGGGGCAGGGATCCACTGAAGCTTTCTTT. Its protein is CAWNKGQGSTEAFF.

The CDR3 DNA sequence: TGTGCCAGCAGCGTATCGGACTTCTCAATTTCACCCCTCCACTTT. Its translation is CASSVSDFSISPLHF. This chain uses TRBV5-5 with TRBJ1-6; D remains unclear. CDR1 and CDR2 from the germline V gene are SGHKS and YYEKEE (reference sequence). Trimming cost V 4 bases and J 9 bases, with 17 bases left between them. There are 15 residues in the CDR3. The full variable domain, rest sourced from reference TRBV5-5 and TRBJ1-6, is DAGVTQSPTHLIKTRGQQVTLRCSPISGHKSVSWYQQVLGQGPQFIFQYYEKEERGRGNFPDRFSARQFPNYSSELNVNALLLGDSALYLCASSVSDFSISPLHFGNGTRLTVT.

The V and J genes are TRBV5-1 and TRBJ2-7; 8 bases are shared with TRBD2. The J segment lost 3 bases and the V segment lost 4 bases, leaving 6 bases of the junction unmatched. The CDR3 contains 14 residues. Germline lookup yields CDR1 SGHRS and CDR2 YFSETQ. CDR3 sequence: CASSPTAGGYEQYF. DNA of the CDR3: TGCGCCAGCAGCCCCACCGCGGGAGGCTACGAGCAGTACTTC.

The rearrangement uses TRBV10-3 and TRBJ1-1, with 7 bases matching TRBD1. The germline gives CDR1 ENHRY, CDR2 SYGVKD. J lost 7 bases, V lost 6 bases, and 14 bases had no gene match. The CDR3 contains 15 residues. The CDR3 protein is CAIRSGTETTGEAFF. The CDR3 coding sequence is TGTGCCATCAGATCCGGGACAGAGACAACCGGTGAAGCTTTCTTT.

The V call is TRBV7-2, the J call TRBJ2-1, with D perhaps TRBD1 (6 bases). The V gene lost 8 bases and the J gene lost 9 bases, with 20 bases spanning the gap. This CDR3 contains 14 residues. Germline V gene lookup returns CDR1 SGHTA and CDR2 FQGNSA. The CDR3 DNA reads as TGTGCCAGCGCTACAGGGTCAGGGTGGGGTGAGCAGTTCTTC. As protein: CASATGSGWGEQFF.

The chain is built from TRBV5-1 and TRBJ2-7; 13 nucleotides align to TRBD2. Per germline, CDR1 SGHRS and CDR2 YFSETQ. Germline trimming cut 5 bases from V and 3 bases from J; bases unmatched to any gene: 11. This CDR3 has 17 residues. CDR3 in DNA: TGCGCCAGCAGGATGACTAGCGGGGGGCCTCAAGGCTACGAGCAGTACTTC. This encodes CASRMTSGGPQGYEQYF.

For the CDR3, the DNA is TGTGCCAGCAGACGAGGCGGGGGATCCTACAATGAGCAGTTCTTC. It translates to CASRRGGGSYNEQFF. The chain recombines TRBV6-5 with TRBJ2-1, with 7 positions matching TRBD2. The CDR3 is made up of 15 amino acids. The trim removed 6 bases at V and 1 base at J, leaving 6 bases unmatched. CDR1 and CDR2 (germline): MNHEY, SVGAGI.

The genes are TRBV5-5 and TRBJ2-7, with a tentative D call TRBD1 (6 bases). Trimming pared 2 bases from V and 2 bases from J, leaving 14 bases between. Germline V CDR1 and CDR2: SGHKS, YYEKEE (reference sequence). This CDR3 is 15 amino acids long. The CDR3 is CASSFLTGRPYEQYF. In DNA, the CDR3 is TGTGCCAGCAGCTTTTTAACAGGGCGGCCCTACGAGCAGTACTTC.

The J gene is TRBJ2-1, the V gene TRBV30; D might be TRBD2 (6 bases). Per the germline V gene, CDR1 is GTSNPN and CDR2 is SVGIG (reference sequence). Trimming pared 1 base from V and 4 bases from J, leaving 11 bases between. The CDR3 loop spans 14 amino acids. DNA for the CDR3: TGTGCCTGGAGTGGTGGGGGGAGGTACAATGAGCAGTTCTTC. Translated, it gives CAWSGGGRYNEQFF.